The clone carrying this TCR beta chain was seen ten or more times. TCRdb processed the 5' RACE reads anew with MiXCR; each CDR3 protein has one entry. The table records about 360,000 distinct CDR3 sequences, roughly 15% of them present only once. The record originates from a study of CD8 T cells in ankylosing spondylitis. Sequenced material: blood, either unsorted or a sorted T cell fraction (not recorded which). This clonotype originated in a male donor with ankylosing spondylitis or in good health (not recorded which).

This CDR3 is CASIGGANYGYTF. Written as DNA, the CDR3 is TGTGCCAGTATCGGGGGGGCTAACTATGGCTACACCTTC. V and J are TRBV28 and TRBJ1-2, with D possibly being TRBD1 (5 bases). The V end was cut by 9 bases, the J end by 0 bases, with 11 bases between. This CDR3 has 13 residues. CDR1 is MDHEN and CDR2 is SYDVKM in the germline V gene.